Presented here are 13 T cell receptor beta chains from one specimen sequenced in a study of T cell changes during pregnancy in multiple sclerosis. Generated by immunoSEQ multiplex PCR, the TCRdb table keeps only in-frame clones and is missing some. The sample has 100,000 or so clones, approximately 93% seen once. Source: peripheral blood, taken after pregnancy. Receptors were obtained from a female donor in good health, enrolled as a control in a pregnancy study.

The chain uses TRBV11-2 and TRBJ2-7, with TRBD2 identical over 8 bases. V dropped 3 bases and J dropped 0; count of bases not matched to a gene: 4. Germline CDR1 reads SGHAT; CDR2 reads FQNNGV. This CDR3 spans 15 amino acids. Here the CDR3 DNA reads TGTGCCAGCAGCTTTGGAAGCGGGAGCTCCTACGAGCAGTACTTC. It encodes CASSFGSGSSYEQYF.

V gene TRBV5-1 combines with J gene TRBJ2-1; 10 nucleotides align to TRBD2. CDR1 is SGHRS and CDR2 is YFSETQ in the germline V gene. The CDR3 length is 16 residues. V trimming: 5 bases; J trimming: 4 bases; junction bases outside the gene matches: 9. CDR3 nucleotides: TGCGCCAGCAGTCCCATAGCGGGAGGAGGATACAATGAGCAGTTCTTC. As protein: CASSPIAGGGYNEQFF.

J is TRBJ2-5 and V is TRBV28; 10 bases fit TRBD1. CDR1 and CDR2 (germline): MDHEN, SYDVKM. V trimming: 6 bases; J trimming: 3 bases; junction bases outside the gene matches: 7. The CDR3 spans 15 residues. CDR3 bases: TGTGCCAGCAGCCGGGGACAGGGGATGGAAGAGACCCAGTACTTC. This gives the protein CASSRGQGMEETQYF.

V and J are TRBV6-5 and TRBJ2-1, with 8 bases identical to TRBD2. Germline V gene sequence: CDR1 MNHEY, CDR2 SVGAGI. V lost 4 bases, J lost 15 bases, and 8 bases stayed unmatched. CDR3 length: 12 amino acids. CDR3 region: CASSSGLGEGFF. Written as DNA, the CDR3 is TGTGCCAGCAGTTCGGGACTAGGGGAGGGGTTCTTC.

A remark on this clone: One junction end disagrees with the germline gene, perhaps due to a read error. This rearrangement joins TRBV19 to TRBJ2-1; a possible D gene is TRBD1 (5 bases). The CDR3 covers 11 residues. Germline CDR1 reads LNHDA; CDR2 reads SQIVND (reference sequence). The CDR3: CDPSGNNEQFF. CDR3 in DNA: TGCGACCCCTCAGGGAACAATGAGCAGTTCTTC.

J is TRBJ2-5 and V is TRBV29-1, with D possibly being TRBD1 (6 bases). Germline V gene lookup returns CDR1 SQVTM and CDR2 ANQGSEA. This CDR3 contains 11 residues. Between the trimmed V and J ends, which lost 4 bases and 3 bases, there was a span of 6 bases. The CDR3: CSVGTEETQYF. The DNA for the CDR3 is TGCAGCGTTGGGACAGAAGAGACCCAGTACTTC.

The chain carries TRBV2 and TRBJ1-5, with 10 bases matching TRBD1. This CDR3 region has 15 residues. The germline V gene has CDR1 SNHLY and CDR2 FYNNEI. V dropped 5 bases and J dropped 5; count of bases not matched to a gene: 6. The DNA of the CDR3 is TGTGCCAGCAGTTCACCGACAGGGGGCTATCAGCCCCAGCATTTT. This encodes CASSSPTGGYQPQHF.

Turning to this clone: One end of the junction does not line up with germline, which may come from a read error. In DNA, the CDR3 is TGTGCCATCAGTCGGTTTTTGGCCTACGAGCAGTACTTC. This translates into CAISRFLAYEQYF. V is TRBV6-6 and J is TRBJ2-7, with D unclear. From germline, CDR1 is MNHNY and CDR2 SVGAGI (reference sequence). The CDR3 length is 13 residues.

The chain links TRBV5-6 to TRBJ2-7, with TRBD2 identical over 7 bases. CDR1 SGHDT and CDR2 YYEEEE come from the germline V gene. This CDR3 comprises 14 residues. With 0 bases clipped from V and 5 bases from J, the junction kept 5 bases outside the gene matches. The CDR3 sequence is CASSLGTRFNEQYF. Here the CDR3 DNA reads TGTGCCAGCAGCTTGGGGACTAGGTTCAACGAGCAGTACTTC.

The CDR3 DNA reads TGTGCCAGCAGCGTATGGCAGAACACTGAAGCTTTCTTT. Its protein product is CASSVWQNTEAFF. The chain has TRBV9 and TRBJ1-1; D gene ambiguous. Germline V gene data show CDR1 as SGDLS and CDR2 as YYNGEE. The CDR3 sequence is 13 residues long. V gave up 1 base and J gave up 1 base, with 5 bases separating them.

CDR3 nucleotides: TGTGCCAGCAAACCGGGACAGGCCCTCCACGAGCAGTACTTC. It is translated as CASKPGQALHEQYF. V gene TRBV27 combines with J gene TRBJ2-7; 8 bases fit TRBD1. The CDR3 has 14 amino acids. V trimming: 7 bases; J trimming: 5 bases; junction bases outside the gene matches: 10. Germline values: CDR1 MNHEY, CDR2 SMNVEV (reference sequence).

This clone was detected once. The chain is built from TRBV4-1 and TRBJ1-4, with D hard to call. The CDR3 length is 13 residues. CDR1 and CDR2 from the germline V gene are MGHRA and YSYEKL. The V end was cut by 1 base, the J end by 8 bases, with 8 bases between. The CDR3 region is CASSQVGVEKLFF. The CDR3 DNA is TGCGCCAGCAGCCAAGTAGGAGTCGAAAAACTGTTTTTT.

The gene calls are TRBV19 and TRBJ2-2, with TRBD1 matching 12 bases. Trimming at V came to 2 bases and at J to 7 bases, leaving 11 bases not matched to a gene. Germline V gene sequence: CDR1 LNHDA, CDR2 SQIVND (reference sequence). The CDR3 loop spans 18 amino acids. The CDR3 DNA reads as TGTGCCAGTAGTATAAGCCCCTGGGACAGGGGGCGAATCGGGGAGCTGTTTTTT. Encoded protein: CASSISPWDRGRIGELFF.